This T cell receptor (beta chain) was recorded in a study of T-cell reconstitution after alpha-beta-depleted transplantation in children. Study outcomes and limitations: There were reportedly several hundred expanded graft clones from which alpha-beta T cells came about two months after transplant. Counts and diversity of T cells one year after transplant came mostly from newly produced T cells. Some patients' high day-60 TCRbeta diversity was traced to surviving recipient T cells and thymic progenitors.

Notes on this clonotype: Its specificity is not known.

Library preparation (for TCRbeta) was performed with unique molecular identifiers. TCRdb reanalysed the PCR reads using MiXCR and keeps one entry per CDR3 protein. The top ten clones hold approximately 2% of a sample with about 590,000 distinct CDR3 sequences, over 10% of them seen once. In germline, CDR1 is SEHNR, CDR2 FQNEAQ (reference sequence). The CDR3 runs to 13 residues. The V and J ends lost 5 bases and 5 bases, in that order; junction bases with no gene match: 5. The chain combines TRBV7-9 with TRBJ1-1; 7 bases map to TRBD1. The clonotype originates from a male patient younger than 18 who had a stem cell transplant for acute myeloid leukemia, so the T cells may come from the graft donor. The sample in question was PBMCs, mostly from graft donor cells, obtained 360 days after TCRalphabeta/CD19-depleted stem cell transplant. The CDR3 loop is CASSNSGGTEAFF. The DNA of the CDR3 is TGTGCCAGCAGCAATTCAGGGGGGACTGAAGCTTTCTTT.